This T cell receptor beta chain emerged from a study of blood T cell repertoires in COVID-19. Turning to the study itself: The analysed material was cDNA or gDNA that came from T cells, B-cell-depleted T cells, or PBMCs.

Method: immunoSEQ multiplex PCR; TCRdb's copy keeps in-frame clones and lacks some. The profile covers roughly 250,000 clones, with about 90% appearing a single time and less than 3% taken by the ten largest. A few counts support this clone. The CDR3 has 15 amino acids. V lost 0 bases and J 5 bases, leaving 13 bases between the germline ends. The germline V gene encodes CDR1 SGHNT and CDR2 YENEEA. Sample: peripheral blood. This receptor was taken from a woman in her 50s with acute or convalescent COVID-19. The chain links TRBV11-3 to TRBJ1-1; D uncertain. CDR3 residues: CASSLEISVRTEAFF. CDR3 DNA sequence: TGTGCCAGCAGCTTAGAGATCTCCGTACGGACTGAAGCTTTCTTT.